What follows describes a single TCR beta chain. This clone was observed a handful of times. The antigen it binds to is not known. No clone much larger than this one lies a single base away; base qualities are absent. This sample was included in a study of blood T cell repertoires in COVID-19 (dated by TCRdb to the early 2020s). Background on the whole study: Samples covering the acute and convalescent phases of COVID-19 were provided by collaborators in the United States, Italy and Spain. The prospective study material was composed of cDNA or gDNA derived from T cells, B-cell-depleted T cells, or PBMCs. The dataset comprised deeply sampled blood TCRbeta repertoires from subjects exposed to, actively infected with, or recovered from COVID-19. A freely available public database, intended as a resource for researchers studying the immune response to SARS-CoV-2, is where the repertoires were released. Samples came from the ongoing ImmuneRACE study (first 160 participants) plus 1,254 subjects from 6 global collaborators. Sample metadata almost always included a de-identified subject ID, COVID-19 status, age in years and sex. Where HLA class I and class II types were available, the types were taken from metadata supplied by the sample provider, not from assay-based typing.

Broader findings and caveats from the paper: The quantity of clinical and demographic metadata differed by source and by participant and was supplied without curation.

The junction carries 13 bases between V and J, which are trimmed by 3 bases and 1 base respectively. From a lookup of the germline V gene (reference sequence), CDR1 and CDR2 are DFQATT and SNEGSKA. From cysteine to phenylalanine, the CDR3 is 15 amino acids long. Of the read, only the CDR3 DNA is kept; its 45 bases are in frame from base 1. TCRbeta CDR3 regions were amplified from genomic DNA by means of the immunoSEQ Assay, a bias-controlled multiplex PCR. From the authors' description of their analysis: Within the assay, amplification of reference gene primers was used to estimate how many nucleated cells each sample contained. Sequence reads were collapsed and filtered to measure the absolute abundance of every unique TCRbeta CDR3 rearrangement. Productive Simpson clonality was computed per sample as the square root of Simpson's diversity index over productive rearrangements. TCRdb retrieved this table from immuneACCESS and kept in-frame rearrangements only. Not all clones are present; in checked studies, unresolved V genes account for under half, and no reason is known for the remainder. The V and J calls and clone size are taken from that table; D and trimming were inferred from the DNA. The sample has 150,000 to 200,000 clones on record, roughly 82% of them singletons. More than 5% of the sample rests with the top ten.

Collaborating institutions collected whole blood in K2EDTA tubes following their own protocols. Collaborator samples were shipped for TCRbeta analysis as frozen whole blood, isolated PBMCs, or DNA extracted from either sample type. The sequenced material came from peripheral blood. The chain was built from TRBV20-1 and TRBJ2-1; the D gene cannot be resolved reliably. The origin of this receptor is a woman in her thirties with acute or convalescent COVID-19. The DNA is TGCAGTGCTAGTTCTGGAGAGTCGTCCTACAATGAGCAGTTCTTC. This codes for CSASSGESSYNEQFF.